Listed here are 3 T cell receptor beta chains from one sample, sequenced in a study of blood T cell repertoires in COVID-19. Sequencing was performed with immunoSEQ multiplex PCR; in TCRdb, only in-frame clones are kept and a portion is missing. The table lists some 220,000 clones, 75% to 85% of them singletons, with over 4.5% in the top ten. The sequenced sample consisted of peripheral blood. Receptors were obtained from a human donor in a cohort sampled during active COVID-19.

The chain uses TRBV10-3 and TRBJ2-3; 7 nucleotides line up with TRBD2. The junction had 0 bases not matched to a gene; V was cut back by 7 bases and J by 2 bases. Germline CDR1 is ENHRY and CDR2 is SYGVKD. The CDR3 has 12 residues. The CDR3 bases are TGTGCCATCAAGCGGGACACAGATACGCAGTATTTT. As protein: CAIKRDTDTQYF.

This clone was picked up one time. The chain recombines TRBV24-1 with TRBJ2-2, with D possibly being TRBD1 (6 bases). CDR1 is KGHDR and CDR2 is SFDVKD in the germline V gene. The CDR3 contains 15 residues. Between the trimmed V and J ends, which lost 1 base and 7 bases, there was a span of 12 bases. The DNA for the CDR3 is TGTGCCACCAGTGATTTTGGTCAGGGGAGCGGGGAGCTGTTTTTT. Protein: CATSDFGQGSGELFF.

The chain couples TRBV7-2 to TRBJ1-2, with D tentatively TRBD1 (5 bases). The CDR3 runs to 14 residues. V lost 0 bases, J lost 2 bases, and 7 bases lay in between. Germline CDR1 is SGHTA and CDR2 is FQGNSA. The CDR3: CASSLAGRNYGYTF. CDR3 DNA sequence: TGTGCCAGCAGCTTAGCGGGGCGGAACTATGGCTACACCTTC.